This entry lists 8 T cell receptor beta chains sequenced from one sample in a study of T cells in Graves' hyperthyroidism and ophthalmopathy. Amplification targeted TCR beta CDR3 regions from RNA transcripts. The primer set for the first-round RT-PCR of the TCR CDR3 was HTBI. A single record per CDR3 protein comes from TCRdb applying MiXCR to the multiplex PCR reads. This repertoire shows about 520,000 distinct CDR3 sequences, less than 25% found once; its top ten account for more than 20%. Sequencing was carried out using blood. All receptors come from a young man with Graves' hyperthyroidism.

This clonotype was seen at least ten times. The V gene is TRBV28, the J gene TRBJ1-5; a possible D gene is TRBD1 (5 bases). The germline V gene encodes CDR1 MDHEN and CDR2 SYDVKM. The CDR3 is made up of 16 amino acids. V was cut by 5 bases and J by 6 bases, with 20 bases left in between. The CDR3 DNA sequence: TGTGCCAGCAGTCCATCTCCTGGACACTCGGGTCAGCCCCAGCATTTT. Protein: CASSPSPGHSGQPQHF.

In this sample, this clonotype turned up many times. The rearrangement joins TRBV28 to TRBJ1-5, with 9 bases aligning to TRBD1. CDR3 size: 18 residues. V was pared by 7 bases and J by 1 base, with 14 bases of the junction left unmatched. Germline V gene sequence: CDR1 MDHEN, CDR2 SYDVKM. CDR3 in DNA: TGTGCCAGCACCTCTCCGGGGACAGGGAAGAGGAGCAATCAGCCCCAGCATTTT. Its translation is CASTSPGTGKRSNQPQHF.

Here the CDR3 DNA reads TGTGCCAGCAGCTGGCGGACGCTTAATTCACCCCTCCACTTT. This codes for CASSWRTLNSPLHF. J is TRBJ1-6 and V is TRBV11-2; D gene ambiguous. Germline assignment: CDR1 SGHAT and CDR2 FQNNGV. CDR3 size: 14 residues. V was trimmed by 4 bases and J by 6 bases, leaving 10 bases between them.

The V gene is TRBV27, the J gene TRBJ1-5, with 10 bases identical to TRBD1. V was pared by 11 bases and J by 5 bases, with 24 bases of the junction left unmatched. The CDR3 consists of 19 residues. Germline V gives CDR1 MNHEY, CDR2 SMNVEV (reference sequence). CDR3 sequence (DNA): TGTGCCGTACTCTGTACGCCTCCGGGACAGGGGAAGAGGTATCAGCCCCAGCATTTT. Amino acids: CAVLCTPPGQGKRYQPQHF.

The chain employs TRBV12-3 or TRBV12-4 and TRBJ1-3, with TRBD1 identical over 7 bases. Germline trimming cut 6 bases from V and 0 bases from J; bases unmatched to any gene: 5. The CDR3 totals 15 residues. In DNA, the CDR3 is TGTGCCAGCAGGCGGGGGACAGACTCTGGAAACACCATATATTTT. It encodes CASRRGTDSGNTIYF.

In this sample, this clonotype turned up many times. The CDR3 nucleotides are TGTGCCAGCAGTTCCGTCCTAGCCAAAAACATTCAGTACTTC. Its translation is CASSSVLAKNIQYF. The V gene is TRBV12-3 or TRBV12-4, the J gene TRBJ2-4; D not certain. Trimming took off 4 bases at V and 0 bases at J, with 7 bases between the two ends. The CDR3 runs to 14 residues.

This clonotype was observed many times. J is TRBJ1-2 and V is TRBV30; 10 nucleotides match TRBD1. In germline, CDR1 is GTSNPN, CDR2 SVGIG (reference sequence). This CDR3 is built from 13 residues. The V and J ends lost 6 bases and 4 bases, in that order; junction bases with no gene match: 5. The CDR3 sequence: CACRQGAGYGYTF. The CDR3 coding sequence is TGTGCCTGCCGACAGGGGGCGGGCTATGGCTACACCTTC.

The sample holds a few counts of this clonotype. V gene TRBV10-3 combines with J gene TRBJ2-7; D remains ambiguous. Trimming took off 3 bases at V and 0 bases at J, with 6 bases between the two ends. CDR1 and CDR2 (germline): ENHRY, SYGVKD. The CDR3 runs to 13 residues. The DNA for the CDR3 is TGTGCCATCAGTGAACTGGACTCCTACGAGCAGTACTTC. This gives the protein CAISELDSYEQYF.